Described below is a single TCR beta chain sequence and its context. This sample stems from a study of shared clonotypes between healthy human individuals. V was pared by 4 bases and J by 6 bases, with 9 bases between. The CDR3 contains 12 residues. Germline CDR1 and CDR2: SGHVS and FQNEAQ. Assay execution took place at the deep level. Assay used: immunoSEQ multiplex PCR; TCRdb lists only in-frame clones, some missing. The table shows roughly 110,000 clones, with about two thirds occurring only once. The source is a woman aged 25 to 39 in good health. Sequenced: memory CD8+ T cells sorted from blood. Subset here: CD45RO+ cells pooled with CCR7-negative TemRA cells. The V and J genes are TRBV7-8 and TRBJ1-1, with D uncertain. The CDR3 nucleotides read TGTGCCAGCAGCTCAGAGAGGGCTGAAGCTTTCTTT. Amino acid sequence: CASSSERAEAFF.